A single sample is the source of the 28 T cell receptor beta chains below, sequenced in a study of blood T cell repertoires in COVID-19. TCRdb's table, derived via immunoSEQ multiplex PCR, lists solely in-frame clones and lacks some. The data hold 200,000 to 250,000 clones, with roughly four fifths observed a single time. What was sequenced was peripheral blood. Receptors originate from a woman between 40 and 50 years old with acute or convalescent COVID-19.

CDR3 loop: CASSYSSFEAFF. In DNA, the CDR3 is TGTGCCAGCAGTTACAGCTCCTTTGAAGCTTTCTTT. The chain recombines TRBV6-2 or TRBV6-3 with TRBJ1-1, with D uncertain. This CDR3 has 12 residues. V lost 2 bases, J lost 7 bases, and 8 bases lay in between. CDR1 is MNHEY, CDR2 SVGEGT, per germline.

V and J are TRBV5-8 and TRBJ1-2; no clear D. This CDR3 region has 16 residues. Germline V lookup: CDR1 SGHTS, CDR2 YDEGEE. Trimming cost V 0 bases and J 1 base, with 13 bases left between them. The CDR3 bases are TGTGCCAGCAGCTTGGTGTCTCCTCGAGTTAACTATGGCTACACCTTC. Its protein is CASSLVSPRVNYGYTF. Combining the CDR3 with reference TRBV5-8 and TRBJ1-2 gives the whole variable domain EAGVTQSPTHLIKTRGQQATLRCSPISGHTSVYWYQQALGLGLQFLLWYDEGEERNRGNFPPRFSGRQFPNYSSELNVNALELEDSALYLCASSLVSPRVNYGYTFGSGTRLTVV.

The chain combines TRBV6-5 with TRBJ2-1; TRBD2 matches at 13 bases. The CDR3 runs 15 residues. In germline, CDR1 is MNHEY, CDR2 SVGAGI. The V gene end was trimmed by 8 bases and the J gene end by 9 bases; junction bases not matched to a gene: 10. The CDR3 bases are TGTGCCAGCCGGACTAGCGGGAGCCCGCGGGGTGAGCAGTTCTTC. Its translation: CASRTSGSPRGEQFF.

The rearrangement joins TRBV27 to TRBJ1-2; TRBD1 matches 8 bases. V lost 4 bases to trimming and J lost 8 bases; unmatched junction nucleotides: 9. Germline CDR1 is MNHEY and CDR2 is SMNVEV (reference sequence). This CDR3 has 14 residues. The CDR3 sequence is CASSSDRGRRGYTF. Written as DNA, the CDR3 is TGTGCCAGCAGTTCTGACAGGGGACGGAGGGGCTACACCTTC.

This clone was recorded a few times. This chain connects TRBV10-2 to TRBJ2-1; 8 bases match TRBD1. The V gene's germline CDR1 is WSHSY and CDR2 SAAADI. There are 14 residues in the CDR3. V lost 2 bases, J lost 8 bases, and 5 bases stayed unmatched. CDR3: CASSEGQGGYEQFF. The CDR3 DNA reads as TGCGCCAGCAGTGAGGGACAGGGTGGGTATGAGCAGTTCTTC.

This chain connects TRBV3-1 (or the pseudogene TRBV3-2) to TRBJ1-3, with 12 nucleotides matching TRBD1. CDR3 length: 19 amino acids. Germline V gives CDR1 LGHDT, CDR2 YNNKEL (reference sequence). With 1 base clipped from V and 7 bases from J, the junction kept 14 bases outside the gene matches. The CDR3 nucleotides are TGTGCCAGCAGCCAAGTTGGTCCGGGACAGGGGGCAAAAAGGAACACCATATATTTT. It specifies CASSQVGPGQGAKRNTIYF.

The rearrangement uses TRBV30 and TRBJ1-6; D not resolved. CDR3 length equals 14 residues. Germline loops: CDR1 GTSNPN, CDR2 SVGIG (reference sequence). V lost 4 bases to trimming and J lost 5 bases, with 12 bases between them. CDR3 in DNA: TGTGCCTGGATTGGCCAGTCAAATAATTCACCCCTCCACTTT. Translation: CAWIGQSNNSPLHF. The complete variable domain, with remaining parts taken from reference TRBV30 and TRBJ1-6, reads SQTIHQWPATLVQPVGSPLSLECTVEGTSNPNLYWYRQAAGRGLQLLFYSVGIGQISSEVPQNLSASRPQDRQFILSSKKLLLSDSGFYLCAWIGQSNNSPLHFGNGTRLTVT.

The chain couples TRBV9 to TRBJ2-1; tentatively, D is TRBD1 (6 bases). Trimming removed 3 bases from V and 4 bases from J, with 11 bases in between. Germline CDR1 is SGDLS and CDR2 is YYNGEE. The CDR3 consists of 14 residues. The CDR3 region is CASSAYGQYNEQFF. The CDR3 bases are TGTGCCAGCAGCGCCTACGGACAGTACAATGAGCAGTTCTTC.

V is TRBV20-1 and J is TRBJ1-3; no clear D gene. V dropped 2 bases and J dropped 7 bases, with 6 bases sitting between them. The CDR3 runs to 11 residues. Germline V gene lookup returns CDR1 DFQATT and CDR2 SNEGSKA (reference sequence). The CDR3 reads CSARISNTIYF. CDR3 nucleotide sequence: TGCAGTGCTAGAATCTCTAACACCATATATTTT.

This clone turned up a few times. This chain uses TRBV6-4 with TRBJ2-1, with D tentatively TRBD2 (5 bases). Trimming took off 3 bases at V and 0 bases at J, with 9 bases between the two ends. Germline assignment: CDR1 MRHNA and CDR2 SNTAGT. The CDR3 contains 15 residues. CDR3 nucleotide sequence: TGTGCCAGCAGTGAAGGCAGCGGCTCCTACAATGAGCAGTTCTTC. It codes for CASSEGSGSYNEQFF.

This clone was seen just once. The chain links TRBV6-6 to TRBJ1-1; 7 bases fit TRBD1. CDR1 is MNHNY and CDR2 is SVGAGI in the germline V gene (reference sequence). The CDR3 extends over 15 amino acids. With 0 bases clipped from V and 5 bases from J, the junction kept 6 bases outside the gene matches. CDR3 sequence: CASSYSGGAGTEAFF. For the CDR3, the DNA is TGTGCCAGCAGTTACTCAGGGGGCGCGGGGACTGAAGCTTTCTTT.

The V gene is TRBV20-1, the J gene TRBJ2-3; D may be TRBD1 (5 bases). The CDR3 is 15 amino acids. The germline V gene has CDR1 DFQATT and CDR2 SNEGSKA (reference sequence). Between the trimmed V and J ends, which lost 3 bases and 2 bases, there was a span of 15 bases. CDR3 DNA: TGCAGTGCTAGTGGTGTGACAGAGTTCACAGATACGCAGTATTTT. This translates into CSASGVTEFTDTQYF.

The CDR3 DNA reads TGTGCCAGCAGCTTTAACCGGGACAGGGGTGAAAAACTGTTTTTT. Its protein is CASSFNRDRGEKLFF. The rearrangement uses TRBV7-8 and TRBJ1-4; 10 bases line up with TRBD1. The CDR3 runs 15 residues. The junction had 5 bases not matched to a gene; V was cut back by 3 bases and J by 7 bases. Germline-derived CDR1 and CDR2 are SGHVS and FQNEAQ. Full variable domain (remainder filled in from reference TRBV7-8 and TRBJ1-4): GAGVSQSPRYKVAKRGQDVALRCDPISGHVSLFWYQQALGQGPEFLTYFQNEAQLDKSGLPSDRFFAERPEGSVSTLKIQRTQQEDSAVYLCASSFNRDRGEKLFFGSGTQLSVL.

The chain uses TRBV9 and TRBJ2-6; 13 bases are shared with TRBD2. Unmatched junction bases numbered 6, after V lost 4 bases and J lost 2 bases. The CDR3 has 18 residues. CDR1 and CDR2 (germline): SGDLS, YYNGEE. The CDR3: CASSIGLAGAPGANVLTF. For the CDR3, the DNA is TGTGCCAGCAGCATCGGACTAGCGGGAGCCCCTGGGGCCAACGTCCTGACTTTC.

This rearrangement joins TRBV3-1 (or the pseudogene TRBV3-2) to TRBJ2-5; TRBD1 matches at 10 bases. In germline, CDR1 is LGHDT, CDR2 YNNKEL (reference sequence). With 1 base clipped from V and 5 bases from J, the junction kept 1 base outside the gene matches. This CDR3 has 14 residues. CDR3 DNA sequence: TGTGCCAGCAGCCAAGGACAGGGGGCTGAGACCCAGTACTTC. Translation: CASSQGQGAETQYF.

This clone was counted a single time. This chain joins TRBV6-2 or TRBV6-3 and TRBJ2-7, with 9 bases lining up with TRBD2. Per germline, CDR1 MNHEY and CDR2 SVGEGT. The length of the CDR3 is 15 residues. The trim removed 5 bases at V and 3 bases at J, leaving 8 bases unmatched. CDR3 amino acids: CASSPVGLAIYEQYF. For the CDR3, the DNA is TGTGCCAGCAGTCCCGTAGGACTAGCGATCTACGAGCAGTACTTC.

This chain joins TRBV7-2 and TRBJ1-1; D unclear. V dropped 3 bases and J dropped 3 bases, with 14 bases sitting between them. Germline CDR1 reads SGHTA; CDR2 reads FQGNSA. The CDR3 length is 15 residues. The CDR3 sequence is CASSFGYGRYTEAFF. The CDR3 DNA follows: TGTGCCAGCAGCTTCGGGTATGGTAGGTACACTGAAGCTTTCTTT.

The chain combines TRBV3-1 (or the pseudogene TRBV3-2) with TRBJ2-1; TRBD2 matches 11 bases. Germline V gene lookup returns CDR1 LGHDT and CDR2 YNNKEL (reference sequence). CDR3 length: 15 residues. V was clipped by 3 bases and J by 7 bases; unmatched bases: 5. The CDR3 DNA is TGTGCCAGCAGCCACCTAGCGGGAGGAGGTAATGAGCAGTTCTTC. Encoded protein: CASSHLAGGGNEQFF.

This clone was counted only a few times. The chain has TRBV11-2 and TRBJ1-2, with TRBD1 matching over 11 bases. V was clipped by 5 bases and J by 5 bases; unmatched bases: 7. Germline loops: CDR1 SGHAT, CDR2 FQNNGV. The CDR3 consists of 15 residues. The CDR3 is CASSPGQGAGYGYTF. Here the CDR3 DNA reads TGTGCCAGCAGCCCAGGACAGGGGGCAGGGTATGGCTACACCTTC.

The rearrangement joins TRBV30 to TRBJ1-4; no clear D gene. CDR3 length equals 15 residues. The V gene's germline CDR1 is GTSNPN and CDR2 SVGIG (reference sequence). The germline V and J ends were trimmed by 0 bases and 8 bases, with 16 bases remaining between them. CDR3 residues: CAWSVPGLEVEKLFF. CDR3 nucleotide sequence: TGTGCCTGGAGTGTACCGGGCTTGGAGGTGGAAAAACTGTTTTTT.

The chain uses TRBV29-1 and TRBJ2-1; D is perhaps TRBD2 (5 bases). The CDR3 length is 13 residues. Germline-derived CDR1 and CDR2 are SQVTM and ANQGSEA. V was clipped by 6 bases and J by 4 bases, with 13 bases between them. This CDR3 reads CSVPRGPYNEQFF. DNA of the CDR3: TGCAGCGTCCCACGGGGTCCGTACAATGAGCAGTTCTTC.

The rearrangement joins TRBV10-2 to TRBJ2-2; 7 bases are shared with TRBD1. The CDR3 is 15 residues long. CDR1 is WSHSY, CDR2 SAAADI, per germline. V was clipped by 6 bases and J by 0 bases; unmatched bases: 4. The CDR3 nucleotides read TGCGCCAGCAGGGAAGGGACAGCGAACACCGGGGAGCTGTTTTTT. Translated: CASREGTANTGELFF.

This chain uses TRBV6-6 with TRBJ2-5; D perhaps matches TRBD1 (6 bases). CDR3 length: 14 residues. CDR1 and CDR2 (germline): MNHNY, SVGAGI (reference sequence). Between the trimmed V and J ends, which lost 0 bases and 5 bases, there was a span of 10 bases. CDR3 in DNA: TGTGCCAGCAGTTACTCGACAGGTTATGAGACCCAGTACTTC. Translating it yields CASSYSTGYETQYF.

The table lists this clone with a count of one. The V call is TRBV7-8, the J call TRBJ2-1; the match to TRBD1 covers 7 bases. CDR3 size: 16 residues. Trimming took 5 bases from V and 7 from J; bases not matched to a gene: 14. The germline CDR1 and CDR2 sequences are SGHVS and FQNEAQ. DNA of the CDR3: TGTGCCAGCAGCGGTACTAGGACAGGAGCGGATAATGAGCAGTTCTTC. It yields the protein CASSGTRTGADNEQFF.

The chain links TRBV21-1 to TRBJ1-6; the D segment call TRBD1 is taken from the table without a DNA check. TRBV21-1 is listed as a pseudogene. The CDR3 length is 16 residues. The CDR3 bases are TGTGCCAGCAGCCTAATCAGACAGGGGAAAAATTCACCCCTCCACTTT. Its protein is CASSLIRQGKNSPLHF.

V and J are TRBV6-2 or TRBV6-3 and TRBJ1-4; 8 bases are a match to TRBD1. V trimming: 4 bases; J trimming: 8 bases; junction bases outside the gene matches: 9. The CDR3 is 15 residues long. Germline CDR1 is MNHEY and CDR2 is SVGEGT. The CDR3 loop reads CASSSNRGSLEKLFF. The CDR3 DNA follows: TGTGCCAGCAGTTCTAACAGGGGGAGCTTGGAAAAACTGTTTTTT.

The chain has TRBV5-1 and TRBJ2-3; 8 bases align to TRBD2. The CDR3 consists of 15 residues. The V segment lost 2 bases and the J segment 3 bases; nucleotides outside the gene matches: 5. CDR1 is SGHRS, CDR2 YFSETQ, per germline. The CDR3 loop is CASSFGRAGTDTQYF. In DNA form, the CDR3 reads TGCGCCAGCAGCTTCGGGAGGGCCGGAACAGATACGCAGTATTTT.

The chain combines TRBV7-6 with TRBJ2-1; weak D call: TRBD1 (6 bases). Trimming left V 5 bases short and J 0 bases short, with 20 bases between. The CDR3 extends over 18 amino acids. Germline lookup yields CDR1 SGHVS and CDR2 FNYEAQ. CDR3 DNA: TGTGCCAGCAGCCCCCACGACATAGACAGGAGCTCCTACAATGAGCAGTTCTTC. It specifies CASSPHDIDRSSYNEQFF. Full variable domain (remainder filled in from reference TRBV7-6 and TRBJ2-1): GAGVSQSPRYKVTKRGQDVALRCDPISGHVSLYWYRQALGQGPEFLTYFNYEAQQDKSGLPNDRFSAERPEGSISTLTIQRTEQRDSAMYRCASSPHDIDRSSYNEQFFGPGTRLTVL.